The TCR beta chain described here comes from a study of blood T cell repertoires in COVID-19. Overall study: Whether acute or convalescent, the COVID-19 samples came from the United States, Italy and Spain.

Per the study methods: Estimated nucleated cell counts came from reference gene primer amplification. This table comes from immunoSEQ multiplex PCR, and its TCRdb copy is limited to in-frame clones, with some not included. Clonal size and the V and J genes are those of that table, whereas D and trimming came from the DNA. The table shows about 190,000 clones, with 75% to 90% occurring only once. Germline assignment: CDR1 SGHDT and CDR2 YYEEEE. Trimming at V came to 2 bases and at J to 4 bases, leaving 6 bases not matched to a gene. CDR3 length: 15 amino acids. This sequence joins TRBV5-6 and TRBJ2-5; TRBD1 aligns across 9 bases. The receptor was derived from an older man with active or convalescent COVID-19. Sequenced material: peripheral blood. DNA of the CDR3: TGTGCCAGCAGCTTTGGACAGGGGACAATAGAGACCCAGTACTTC. It codes for CASSFGQGTIETQYF.